Listed below are T cell receptor beta chains from one sample, sequenced in a study of T cell responses to AZD1222 COVID-19 vaccine. Sequenced by immunoSEQ multiplex PCR; TCRdb stores in-frame clones only, minus some. The table lists 100,000 to 150,000 clones, 65% to 90% of them singletons. Sequences were derived from peripheral blood, sampled 28 days after the second AZD1222 dose. Receptors originate from an adult who received the AZD1222 COVID-19 vaccine. Each CDR3 is given with its conserved first and last residue. Fields, in order: clone size, J gene, V gene, D gene, CDR3 protein, CDR3 DNA. A D gene is named only where the DNA matches it firmly. Size values are once, few and many counts, or a class for expanded clones, and some rows have none.

abundance: NA; j_gene: TRBJ1-5; v_gene: TRBV4-3; d_gene: TRBD1; CDR3aa: CASSQVAGQGENQPQHF; CDR3nt: TGCGCCAGCAGCCAAGTAGCAGGGCAGGGGGAAAATCAGCCCCAGCATTTT
abundance: few; j_gene: TRBJ1-2; v_gene: TRBV18; d_gene: NA; CDR3aa: CASSQGRIYGYTF; CDR3nt: TGTGCCAGCTCACAGGGACGGATTTATGGCTACACCTTC
abundance: NA; j_gene: TRBJ1-4; v_gene: TRBV6-5; d_gene: NA; CDR3aa: CASSYSGNEKLFF; CDR3nt: TGTGCCAGCAGTTACTCGGGGAACGAAAAACTGTTTTTT
abundance: NA; j_gene: TRBJ2-1; v_gene: TRBV18; d_gene: NA; CDR3aa: CASSHSGSYYNEQFF; CDR3nt: TGTGCCAGCTCACATTCCGGGAGTTACTACAATGAGCAGTTCTTC
abundance: NA; j_gene: TRBJ1-1; v_gene: TRBV6-1; d_gene: NA; CDR3aa: CASSYEGRTEAFF; CDR3nt: TGTGCCAGCAGTTATGAGGGACGCACTGAAGCTTTCTTT
abundance: NA; j_gene: TRBJ2-2; v_gene: TRBV29-1; d_gene: TRBD1; CDR3aa: CSVAPGQYTGELFF; CDR3nt: TGCAGCGTAGCCCCGGGACAGTACACCGGGGAGCTGTTTTTT
abundance: NA; j_gene: TRBJ2-7; v_gene: TRBV14; d_gene: NA; CDR3aa: CASRRQGGEQYF; CDR3nt: TGTGCCAGCAGACGACAGGGAGGGGAGCAGTACTTC
abundance: once; j_gene: TRBJ2-7; v_gene: TRBV13; d_gene: NA; CDR3aa: CASSLRYEQYF; CDR3nt: TGTGCCAGCAGCTTAAGGTACGAGCAGTACTTC
abundance: NA; j_gene: TRBJ1-5; v_gene: TRBV7-9; d_gene: TRBD1; CDR3aa: CASSQTGNQPQHF; CDR3nt: TGTGCCAGCAGTCAGACAGGGAATCAGCCCCAGCATTTT
abundance: NA; j_gene: TRBJ1-4; v_gene: TRBV11-2; d_gene: NA; CDR3aa: CASRLALFLTNEKLFF; CDR3nt: TGTGCCAGCAGATTAGCCTTATTTTTAACTAATGAAAAACTGTTTTTT
abundance: NA; j_gene: TRBJ2-2; v_gene: TRBV5-1; d_gene: NA; CDR3aa: CASSLESAVGTGELFF; CDR3nt: TGCGCCAGCAGCTTGGAATCGGCTGTGGGCACCGGGGAGCTGTTTTTT
abundance: NA; j_gene: TRBJ1-1; v_gene: TRBV4-3; d_gene: NA; CDR3aa: CASSQDRVANTEAFF; CDR3nt: TGCGCCAGCAGCCAAGATAGGGTAGCGAACACTGAAGCTTTCTTT
abundance: NA; j_gene: TRBJ2-1; v_gene: TRBV4-3; d_gene: TRBD1; CDR3aa: CASSPGTGAYNEQFF; CDR3nt: TGCGCCAGCAGCCCCGGGACAGGGGCCTACAATGAGCAGTTCTTC
abundance: NA; j_gene: TRBJ1-3; v_gene: TRBV18; d_gene: NA; CDR3aa: CASSAPRGGAGNTIYF; CDR3nt: TGTGCCAGCTCGGCCCCCAGAGGAGGAGCTGGAAACACCATATATTTT
abundance: NA; j_gene: TRBJ1-4; v_gene: TRBV4-3; d_gene: NA; CDR3aa: CASSQQRTNWGEKLFF; CDR3nt: TGCGCCAGCAGCCAACAGCGCACCAACTGGGGTGAAAAACTGTTTTTT
abundance: few; j_gene: TRBJ2-2; v_gene: TRBV9; d_gene: NA; CDR3aa: CASSVIWTPITGELFF; CDR3nt: TGTGCCAGCAGCGTAATATGGACACCAATCACCGGGGAGCTGTTTTTT
abundance: NA; j_gene: TRBJ2-2; v_gene: TRBV11-3; d_gene: NA; CDR3aa: CASSWGRGTGELFF; CDR3nt: TGTGCCAGCAGCTGGGGTCGGGGAACCGGGGAGCTGTTTTTT
abundance: NA; j_gene: TRBJ2-3; v_gene: TRBV21-1; d_gene: NA; CDR3aa: CASSKSGEASTDTQYF; CDR3nt: TGTGCCAGCAGCAAGTCAGGGGAGGCGAGCACAGATACGCAGTATTTT
abundance: NA; j_gene: TRBJ1-2; v_gene: TRBV6-5; d_gene: TRBD1; CDR3aa: CASSTLTGEGYTF; CDR3nt: TGTGCCAGCAGTACACTGACAGGGGAGGGCTACACCTTC
abundance: few; j_gene: TRBJ1-2; v_gene: TRBV7-2; d_gene: NA; CDR3aa: CASSLVPDYYGYTF; CDR3nt: TGTGCCAGCAGCTTAGTCCCAGACTACTATGGCTACACCTTC